This T cell receptor (beta chain) came from a study of blood T cells in healthy people across ages. Germline assignment: CDR1 LNHNV and CDR2 YYDKDF (reference sequence). V trimming: 3 bases; J trimming: 9 bases; junction bases outside the gene matches: 2. This CDR3 region has 13 residues. Of note for this clonotype: What it binds is not known.

Each sample used at least 6 million PBMCs. Regarding the study as a whole: Roughly linear age-related decline in beta diversity appeared, significant by age around 38. Diversity of TCR beta correlated strongly with naive T cell percentage.

Together with a sample-barcoded 5' primer, a J-beta primer mix was included in a second PCR lasting about 6 to 11 cycles. Tagging of each cDNA molecule was performed by a template-switch adaptor with 12 random nucleotides. TCRdb ran MiXCR on the 5' RACE reads and lists one entry per CDR3 protein. The sample contains 1.5 million to 2 million distinct CDR3 sequences, about 50% of which appear only once. The chain uses TRBV15 and TRBJ2-1, with 10 nucleotides matching TRBD1. Sequences were obtained from blood. The receptor's source is a woman aged 40 to 50 in good health. Here the CDR3 reads CATSRTGGPEQFF. CDR3 nucleotides: TGTGCCACCAGCAGGACAGGGGGCCCTGAGCAGTTCTTC.